This T cell receptor beta chain appears in the sequencing data of a study of T cell responses to AZD1222 COVID-19 vaccine. The trim removed 3 bases at V and 6 bases at J, leaving 11 bases unmatched. The CDR3 is made up of 15 amino acids. Germline V gene sequence: CDR1 SGDLS, CDR2 YYNGEE. Generated by immunoSEQ multiplex PCR, the TCRdb table keeps only in-frame clones and is missing some. Seen here are approximately 150,000 clones, roughly 92% observed once, and the top ten hold about 5%. Regarding this clone: The antigen remains unidentified.

Study-level results: Just a handful of people given AZD1222 tested seropositive at baseline. Mostly white British, mostly female donors; authors suggested clonal diversity may be underestimated.

Material: peripheral blood, obtained on day 0 of AZD1222 vaccination. This TCR came from an adult in good health. The chain has TRBV9 and TRBJ2-7; 8 positions match TRBD2. As DNA, the CDR3 is TGTGCCAGCAGCGCTCAGGGTCTCGCGGGAGGCGAGCAGTACTTC. Encoded protein: CASSAQGLAGGEQYF.